Sequencing of this T cell receptor (beta chain) was carried out in a study of T-cell memory formation after mild COVID-19. Study in general: Across donors, TCR clusters were largely donor specific.

From the 5' RACE reads, TCRdb called clonotypes with MiXCR, one entry per CDR3 protein. The sample contains more than 200,000 distinct CDR3 sequences, over 15% of which appear only once. Notes on the study in general: Mostly located in CM and EM were contracting CD4+ clones, with contracting CD8+ clones located in EMRA. While clones contracting from day 15 to 85 were balanced between CD4 and CD8, later expanders leaned CD4+.

Trimming removed 5 bases from V and 3 bases from J, with 8 bases in between. The germline V gene encodes CDR1 MNHEY and CDR2 SVGEGT. The CDR3 runs 12 residues. Of note for this clonotype: The antigen is undetermined.

The chain has TRBV6-2 or TRBV6-3 and TRBJ2-7, with D possibly TRBD2 on 6 matching bases. Sequencing was carried out using PBMCs or a T cell subset sorted from them (not recorded which). This receptor was obtained from a man between 18 and 35 years old who had mild COVID-19 (a few samples of this study predate the infection). Cell type and time point are not known. The CDR3 loop is CASSRGNYEQYV. In nucleotides, the CDR3 is TGTGCCAGCAGTCGGGGGAACTACGAGCAGTACGTC.